What follows are 12 T cell receptor beta chains derived from one specimen sequenced in a study of cytomegalovirus exposure and HLA in healthy donors. Primers for the PCR totalled 60 Vbeta and 13 Jbeta. The data were produced by immunoSEQ multiplex PCR, yet TCRdb's version contains in-frame clones alone and is incomplete. The table includes fewer than 200,000 clones, around four fifths detected once. What was sequenced was PBMCs. Receptor source: a man aged 50-59 years in good health and CMV-seropositive.

This sequence joins TRBV19 and TRBJ1-2; 7 bases match TRBD1. Germline V gene data show CDR1 as LNHDA and CDR2 as SQIVND (reference sequence). V trimming: 3 bases; J trimming: 4 bases; junction bases outside the gene matches: 5. CDR3 length equals 14 residues. The CDR3 here is CASSIDRDIYGYTF. CDR3 bases: TGTGCCAGTAGTATTGACAGGGATATCTATGGCTACACCTTC.

V usage is TRBV28 and J usage is TRBJ1-1; maybe TRBD1 (5 bases). Trimming removed 4 bases from V and 3 bases from J, with 15 bases in between. The CDR3 has 15 residues. Per germline, CDR1 MDHEN and CDR2 SYDVKM. CDR3 amino acids: CASSSLSGGYTEAFF. CDR3 sequence (DNA): TGTGCCAGCAGTTCCTTGAGCGGGGGATACACTGAAGCTTTCTTT.

This clone has only a few counts. This chain links TRBV4-3 with TRBJ1-1; D ambiguous. V lost 1 base and J lost 7, with 13 bases in between. The germline V gene has CDR1 LGHNA and CDR2 YSLEER. The CDR3 runs 14 residues. The CDR3 loop reads CASSQVVGVREAFF. The CDR3 DNA sequence: TGCGCCAGCAGCCAAGTGGTCGGGGTACGTGAAGCTTTCTTT.

The rearrangement links TRBV5-1 to TRBJ2-1, with 14 positions matching TRBD2. CDR1 and CDR2 (germline): SGHRS, YFSETQ. The CDR3 has 14 amino acids. Trimming removed 4 bases from V and 16 bases from J; junction bases left unmatched: 10. The CDR3 coding sequence is TGCGCCAGCAGCCCGGGACTAGCGGGAGAGGATATCTTCTTC. It is translated as CASSPGLAGEDIFF.

This clone has just one count. The V gene is TRBV10-2, the J gene TRBJ1-5; D is perhaps TRBD1 (5 bases). V was clipped by 2 bases and J by 2 bases, with 16 bases between them. In germline, CDR1 is WSHSY, CDR2 SAAADI. The CDR3 loop spans 17 amino acids. CDR3 nucleotides: TGCGCCAGCAGTGAGGGGGGGATGGGACGACGCAATCAGCCCCAGCATTTT. As protein: CASSEGGMGRRNQPQHF.

The V call is TRBV15, the J call TRBJ1-2; 11 bases are a match to TRBD1. The CDR3 contains 15 residues. The germline gives CDR1 LNHNV, CDR2 YYDKDF (reference sequence). The trim removed 5 bases at V and 8 bases at J, leaving 10 bases unmatched. The CDR3 protein is CATSPRTGGSNGYTF. Written as DNA, the CDR3 is TGTGCCACCAGCCCCCGGACAGGGGGCTCTAACGGCTACACCTTC.

The CDR3 bases are TGTGCCAGCAGCCGATACAGGGTGAACACTGAAGCTTTCTTT. Residues: CASSRYRVNTEAFF. J is TRBJ1-1 and V is TRBV7-2; maybe TRBD1 (6 bases). Germline CDR1 reads SGHTA; CDR2 reads FQGNSA. The CDR3 has 14 amino acids. V lost 5 bases to trimming and J lost 0 bases, with 10 bases between them.

This rearrangement joins TRBV5-1 to TRBJ2-1, with D unclear. Germline CDR1 is SGHRS and CDR2 is YFSETQ. V was cut by 1 base and J by 5 bases, with 7 bases left in between. The CDR3 contains 13 residues. The CDR3 nucleotides read TGCGCCAGCAGCTTGAACAGAGACAATGAGCAGTTCTTC. Amino acids: CASSLNRDNEQFF.

This clone turned up a few times. V gene TRBV6-1 combines with J gene TRBJ1-4; TRBD1 aligns across 11 bases. Germline V gene data show CDR1 as MNHNS and CDR2 as SASEGT. With 6 bases clipped from V and 8 bases from J, the junction kept 8 bases outside the gene matches. The CDR3 totals 15 residues. CDR3 nucleotide sequence: TGTGCCAGCAGCGAATGGGGACAGGGGGTAGAAAAACTGTTTTTT. This translates into CASSEWGQGVEKLFF.

In nucleotides, the CDR3 is TGTGCCAGCCGTCGGGCGGGAGATACGCAGTATTTT. This encodes CASRRAGDTQYF. This chain connects TRBV19 to TRBJ2-3, with D possibly TRBD2 on 5 matching bases. The germline V gene has CDR1 LNHDA and CDR2 SQIVND (reference sequence). Trimming cost V 9 bases and J 5 bases, with 12 bases left between them. There are 12 residues in the CDR3. Looking up the rest from reference TRBV19 and TRBJ2-3 gives the full variable domain: DGGITQSPKYLFRKEGQNVTLSCEQNLNHDAMYWYRQDPGQGLRLIYYSQIVNDFQKGDIAEGYSVSREKKESFPLTVTSAQKNPTAFYLCASRRAGDTQYFGPGTRLTVL.

The CDR3 reads CASRGDRGDTQYF. CDR3 nucleotide sequence: TGTGCCAGCAGAGGGGACAGGGGAGATACGCAGTATTTT. The gene calls are TRBV6-4 and TRBJ2-3; 10 bases fit TRBD1. V shed 6 bases and J 5 bases; nucleotides not matched to a gene: 2. CDR1 and CDR2 from the germline V gene are MRHNA and SNTAGT. The CDR3 spans 13 residues.

Written as DNA, the CDR3 is TGTGCCAGCAGATCCTCGGGACAGGGGAACACCATATATTTT. This codes for CASRSSGQGNTIYF. The chain recombines TRBV11-2 with TRBJ1-3; 10 bases are shared with TRBD1. The germline gives CDR1 SGHAT, CDR2 FQNNGV. The CDR3 consists of 14 residues. V dropped 6 bases and J dropped 7; count of bases not matched to a gene: 6.